This entry concerns a single TCR beta chain. This sample was taken from a study of T-cell reconstitution after alpha-beta-depleted transplantation in children. Molecular barcoding with unique molecular identifiers was used for the TCRbeta library. TCRdb reanalysed the PCR reads using MiXCR and keeps one entry per CDR3 protein. The sample yields 500,000 or so distinct CDR3 sequences, around a third seen once. The V gene's germline CDR1 is WNHNN and CDR2 SYGVQD (reference sequence). The length of the CDR3 is 16 residues. The V and J ends lost 3 bases and 2 bases, in that order; junction bases with no gene match: 5.

V usage is TRBV10-1 and J usage is TRBJ2-1, with TRBD2 matching over 9 bases. This TCR was sampled from a human donor who donated a stem cell graft to a child with aplastic anemia. This specimen was PBMCs from the stem cell graft donor, taken from the stem cell graft. The CDR3 nucleotides are TGCGCCAGCAGTGAATACGGACTAGCGACCTACAATGAGCAGTTCTTC. Translation: CASSEYGLATYNEQFF.